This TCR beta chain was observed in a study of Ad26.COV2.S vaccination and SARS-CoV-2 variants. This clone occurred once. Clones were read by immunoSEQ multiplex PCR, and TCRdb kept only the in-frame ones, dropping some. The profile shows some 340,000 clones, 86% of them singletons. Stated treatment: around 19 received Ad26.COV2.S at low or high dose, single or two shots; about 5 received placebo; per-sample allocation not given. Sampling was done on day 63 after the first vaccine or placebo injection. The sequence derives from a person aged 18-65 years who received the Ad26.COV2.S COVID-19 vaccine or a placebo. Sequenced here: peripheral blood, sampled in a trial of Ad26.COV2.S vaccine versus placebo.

Here the CDR3 reads CASSQDVSGAEAFF. In DNA form, the CDR3 reads TGTGCCAGCAGCCAAGATGTATCAGGGGCTGAAGCTTTCTTT. This chain uses TRBV3-1 (or the pseudogene TRBV3-2) with TRBJ1-1; D is perhaps TRBD1 (6 bases). The CDR3 extends over 14 amino acids. Germline CDR1 and CDR2: LGHDT and YNNKEL (reference sequence). V was cut by 0 bases and J by 6 bases, with 11 bases left in between.